This T cell receptor (beta chain) was sequenced in a study of CD8+ T cells in alopecia areata. With V trimmed by 8 bases and J by 0 bases, 6 bases remained unmatched. This CDR3 is built from 16 residues. CDR1 and CDR2 from the germline V gene are MNHEY and SMNVEV (reference sequence). This clone was seen a few times. Once RNA had been extracted, it was reverse transcribed into cDNA to act as the sequencing template. This table comes from immunoSEQ multiplex PCR, and its TCRdb copy is limited to in-frame clones, with some not included. The sample contains roughly 130,000 clones, roughly 54% of which appear only once.

Sequences were derived from CD4+ T cells sorted from blood, sampled at week 0. The TCR sequence derives from a human donor with alopecia areata. V is TRBV27 and J is TRBJ2-2; 10 bases fit TRBD2. CDR3 DNA sequence: TGTGCCAGCGGGAATAGCGGGAGGACGAACACCGGGGAGCTGTTTTTT. Translating it yields CASGNSGRTNTGELFF.